The 18 T cell receptor beta chains presented below share a single source sample, sequenced in a study of breast tumors, draining lymph nodes, adjacent tissues (dated by TCRdb to 2016 to 2018). The library was generated by multiplex PCR. The reads were generated on an Illumina HiSeq 2000. The public reads were reprocessed in TCRdb via fastp at Q25 and MiXCR, keeping in-frame beta chains. When rows share a CDR3 protein, they turn into one entry using the most common DNA and genes. This sample is represented by tens of thousands of distinct CDR3 sequences; roughly 41% of them were singletons. Jointly, the top ten make up 8% to 11% of the sample. Sequenced input: breast tumor tissue. These receptors originate from a female donor with breast cancer. Some clones in this sample may be carry-over from other donors' samples.

The CDR3 spells CSARRTARSNYGYTF. The CDR3 bases are TGCAGTGCTAGAAGGACAGCACGCTCTAACTATGGCTACACCTTC. This rearrangement joins TRBV20-1 to TRBJ1-2; perhaps TRBD1 as D (6 bases). Germline lookup yields CDR1 DFQATT and CDR2 SNEGSKA (reference sequence). The V end was cut by 2 bases, the J end by 0 bases, with 13 bases between. The CDR3 has 15 residues.

Points on this clonotype: A much larger clone is a single base away; this may be a read error. The chain carries TRBV5-4 and TRBJ2-5; D perhaps matches TRBD2 (5 bases). V lost 7 bases to trimming and J lost 4 bases, with 14 bases between them. From germline, CDR1 is SGHNT and CDR2 YYREEE (reference sequence). The CDR3 has 13 amino acids. CDR3 nucleotides: TGTGCCAGCTGTGACGGGGTCGCAGAGACCCAGTACTTC. As protein: CASCDGVAETQYF.

This clonotype was picked up a small number of times. This may be a read error, as it is one base from a much larger clone. V usage is TRBV3-1 and J usage is TRBJ2-7; 12 positions agree with TRBD2. Trimming removed 5 bases from V and 2 bases from J; junction bases left unmatched: 7. The CDR3 covers 16 residues. In germline, CDR1 is LGHDT, CDR2 YNNKEL (reference sequence). The CDR3 here is CASSASSGRGAYEQYF. For the CDR3, the DNA is TGTGCCAGCAGCGCATCTAGCGGGAGGGGGGCCTACGAGCAGTACTTC.

In regard to this clonotype: A much larger clone differs by one base, so this may be a read error. The chain combines TRBV20-1 with TRBJ2-1, with TRBD1 matching over 8 bases. The CDR3 has 15 residues. Per the germline V gene, CDR1 is DFQATT and CDR2 is SNEGSKA (reference sequence). Here the CDR3 DNA reads TGCAGCTATTTGGACCGAGACAGGGGAACAGATGAGCAGTTCTTC. Protein: CSYLDRDRGTDEQFF.

Points on this clonotype: The final CDR3 position lacks the conserved phenylalanine or tryptophan, pointing to a likely read error. V gene TRBV7-2 combines with J gene TRBJ1-5, with D uncertain. The CDR3 is made up of 15 amino acids. Germline lookup yields CDR1 SGHTA and CDR2 FQGNSA. In nucleotides, the CDR3 is TGTGCCGGCAGCTTAGTTTACGATAGCAATCAGCCCCAGCATCTT. Amino acid sequence: CAGSLVYDSNQPQHL.

Points on this clonotype: At one end, the junction sequence differs from germline, possibly due to a read error. CDR3 nucleotides: TGCTCCAGCAACCGGGATAGCACAGATACGCAGTATTTT. It codes for CSSNRDSTDTQYF. The rearrangement uses TRBV5-1 and TRBJ2-3; a possible D gene is TRBD2 (5 bases). Germline-derived CDR1 and CDR2 are SGHRS and YFSETQ. The CDR3 length is 13 residues.

In its sample, this clonotype is medium-sized (0.01 to 0.1%). The chain links TRBV4-3 to TRBJ2-3; D is possibly TRBD2 (6 bases). V was shortened by 1 base and J by 0 bases, with 8 bases between the two germline ends. The CDR3 sequence is 15 residues long. In germline, CDR1 is LGHNA, CDR2 YSLEER. The CDR3 sequence: CASSQGAGSTDTQYF. The DNA for the CDR3 is TGCGCCAGCAGCCAAGGGGCGGGGAGCACAGATACGCAGTATTTT.

The V call is TRBV30, the J call TRBJ1-5, with D possibly TRBD1 on 6 matching bases. The V and J ends lost 1 base and 6 bases respectively, with 7 bases between them. Germline CDR1 and CDR2: GTSNPN and SVGIG (reference sequence). The CDR3 extends over 12 amino acids. The CDR3 DNA reads TGTGCCTGGAGTGGAGGGGGTCAGCCCCAGCATTTT. Its protein is CAWSGGGQPQHF.

A word on this clonotype: A much bigger clone sits one base away, suggesting this may be a read error. The CDR3 DNA follows: TGTGCCAGCAGTCACTTAACGGACAGGGGGATAGGAGCTGGAAACACCATATATTTT. This gives the protein CASSHLTDRGIGAGNTIYF. The rearrangement joins TRBV6-5 to TRBJ1-3; 10 bases match TRBD1. Looked up from germline, CDR1 is MNHEY and CDR2 is SVGAGI. Trimming cost V 5 bases and J 2 bases; bases outside gene matches: 15. CDR3 length: 19 amino acids.

This clonotype was seen many times. J is TRBJ2-3 and V is TRBV10-3, with a weak D call TRBD2 (6 bases). This CDR3 region has 14 residues. The germline V gene encodes CDR1 ENHRY and CDR2 SYGVKD. V lost 6 bases to trimming and J lost 0 bases, with 10 bases between them. This CDR3 is CAIRAGTSTDTQYF. In nucleotides, the CDR3 is TGTGCCATCAGGGCAGGGACTAGCACAGATACGCAGTATTTT.

J is TRBJ1-2 and V is TRBV5-1, with TRBD1 matching 12 bases. This CDR3 has 14 residues. Trimming removed 3 bases from V and 4 bases from J; junction bases left unmatched: 1. Germline-derived CDR1 and CDR2 are SGHRS and YFSETQ. This chain's CDR3 is CASSWDRGPYGYTF. In DNA form, the CDR3 reads TGCGCCAGCAGCTGGGACAGGGGGCCCTATGGCTACACCTTC. The full variable domain, its missing parts supplied by reference TRBV5-1 and TRBJ1-2, is KAGVTQTPRYLIKTRGQQVTLSCSPISGHRSVSWYQQTPGQGLQFLFEYFSETQRNKGNFPGRFSGRQFSNSRSEMNVSTLELGDSALYLCASSWDRGPYGYTFGSGTRLTVV.

The rearrangement joins TRBV2 to TRBJ2-3, with 11 nucleotides matching TRBD2. The ends lost 3 bases at V and 6 bases at J; junction bases unmatched: 11. The CDR3 is made up of 17 amino acids. Germline V lookup: CDR1 SNHLY, CDR2 FYNNEI. The CDR3 protein is CASSDPGLAEQGDTQYF. CDR3 bases: TGTGCCAGCAGTGACCCGGGACTAGCGGAGCAAGGGGATACGCAGTATTTT.

This clonotype was found many times. The chain joins TRBV5-1 to TRBJ2-7, with a possible D match to TRBD1 (6 bases). CDR3 length: 14 residues. Trimming removed 4 bases at V and 5 bases at J, with 16 bases between. Germline lookup yields CDR1 SGHRS and CDR2 YFSETQ. The CDR3 region has the DNA TGCGCCAGCAGCGTGACAGGTGACCTGGACGAGCAGTACTTC. Translating gives CASSVTGDLDEQYF.

This clonotype showed up many times. The CDR3 loop reads CASSPQGGVTDTQYF. In DNA form, the CDR3 reads TGTGCCAGCAGCCCACAGGGGGGTGTCACAGATACGCAGTATTTT. V and J are TRBV25-1 and TRBJ2-3, with 8 bases matching TRBD1. Losses at the gene ends were 6 bases for V and 2 bases for J; bases not matched to a gene: 7. The CDR3 extends over 15 amino acids. Germline V gene lookup returns CDR1 MGHDK and CDR2 SYGVNS.

This clonotype has ten or more counts. V and J are TRBV6-2 or TRBV6-3 and TRBJ2-7, with TRBD1 identical over 7 bases. The CDR3 loop spans 15 amino acids. From germline, CDR1 is MNHEY and CDR2 SVGEGT. The junction had 16 bases not matched to a gene; V was cut back by 10 bases and J by 4 bases. CDR3 sequence (DNA): TGTGCCATCCAGGATCCACGACAGGGAAGGTACGAGCAGTACTTC. Its translation is CAIQDPRQGRYEQYF.

The V call is TRBV10-2, the J call TRBJ1-4; D is possibly TRBD1 (5 bases). With 3 bases removed from V and 14 bases from J, the gap between germline ends came to 16 bases. Germline lookup yields CDR1 WSHSY and CDR2 SAAADI. There are 13 residues in the CDR3. The CDR3 sequence is CASSEGAGGKLFF. CDR3 nucleotide sequence: TGCGCCAGCAGTGAAGGGGCCGGGGGGAAGCTGTTTTTT.

The sample holds many counts of this clonotype. This rearrangement joins TRBV12-3 or TRBV12-4 to TRBJ1-6; D not resolved. CDR3 size: 12 residues. Trimming pared 5 bases from V and 10 bases from J, leaving 9 bases between. The CDR3 loop reads CASSVGRSPLHF. The CDR3 region has the DNA TGTGCCAGCAGTGTAGGGAGGTCACCCCTCCACTTT.

This clonotype was counted many times. The chain has TRBV5-1 and TRBJ2-1, with 10 bases aligning to TRBD2. The CDR3 consists of 15 residues. Trimming took 6 bases from V and 8 from J; bases not matched to a gene: 11. CDR1 and CDR2 from the germline V gene are SGHRS and YFSETQ. The CDR3 region has the DNA TGCGCCAGCACCCCCTATCTCAGCGGGAGGGATGAGCAGTTCTTC. Its translation is CASTPYLSGRDEQFF.